The 3 T cell receptor beta chains below come from one sample, sequenced in a study of T cell responses to AZD1222 COVID-19 vaccine. Only in-frame clones appear in the TCRdb table, and some are missing; sequencing was by immunoSEQ multiplex PCR. The table shows more than 95,000 clones, with 85% to 90% occurring only once. The specimen comprised peripheral blood, sampled on day 0 of AZD1222 vaccination. The source of these receptors is an adult in good health.

This clone was seen just once. This chain uses TRBV24-1 with TRBJ2-2, with 10 bases that match TRBD1. Trimming at V came to 9 bases and at J to 4 bases, leaving 4 bases not matched to a gene. Germline V gene data show CDR1 as KGHDR and CDR2 as SFDVKD. The CDR3 has 14 residues. The CDR3 spells CATAGTGVTGELFF. For the CDR3, the DNA is TGTGCCACCGCCGGGACAGGGGTCACCGGGGAGCTGTTTTTT.

The chain has TRBV28 and TRBJ2-2, with TRBD2 matching over 11 bases. Germline V gene sequence: CDR1 MDHEN, CDR2 SYDVKM. J lost 11 bases, V lost 6 bases, and 5 bases had no gene match. The CDR3 runs to 13 residues. The CDR3 is CASRPTSGSELFF. Written as DNA, the CDR3 is TGTGCCAGCAGGCCTACTAGCGGGAGTGAGCTGTTTTTT.

The CDR3 DNA is TGTGCCTGGAGTCCCATCGGCGGGGGGAGCACAGATACGCAGTATTTT. Its translation: CAWSPIGGGSTDTQYF. The gene calls are TRBV30 and TRBJ2-3; 8 bases match TRBD2. CDR1 is GTSNPN and CDR2 is SVGIG in the germline V gene (reference sequence). The CDR3 spans 16 residues. Germline trimming cut 2 bases from V and 0 bases from J; bases unmatched to any gene: 7.